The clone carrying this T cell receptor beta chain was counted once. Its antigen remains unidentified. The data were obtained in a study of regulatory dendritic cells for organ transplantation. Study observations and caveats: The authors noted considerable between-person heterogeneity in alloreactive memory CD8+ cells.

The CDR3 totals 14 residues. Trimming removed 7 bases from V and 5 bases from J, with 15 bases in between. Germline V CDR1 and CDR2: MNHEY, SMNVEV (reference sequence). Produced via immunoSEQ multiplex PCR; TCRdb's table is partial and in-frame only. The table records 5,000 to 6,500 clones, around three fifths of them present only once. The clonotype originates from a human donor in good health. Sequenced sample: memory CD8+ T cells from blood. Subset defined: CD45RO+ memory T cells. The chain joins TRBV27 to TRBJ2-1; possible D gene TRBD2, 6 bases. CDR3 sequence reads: CASTPGGRNNEQFF. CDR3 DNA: TGTGCCAGCACCCCCGGGGGAAGAAACAATGAGCAGTTCTTC.